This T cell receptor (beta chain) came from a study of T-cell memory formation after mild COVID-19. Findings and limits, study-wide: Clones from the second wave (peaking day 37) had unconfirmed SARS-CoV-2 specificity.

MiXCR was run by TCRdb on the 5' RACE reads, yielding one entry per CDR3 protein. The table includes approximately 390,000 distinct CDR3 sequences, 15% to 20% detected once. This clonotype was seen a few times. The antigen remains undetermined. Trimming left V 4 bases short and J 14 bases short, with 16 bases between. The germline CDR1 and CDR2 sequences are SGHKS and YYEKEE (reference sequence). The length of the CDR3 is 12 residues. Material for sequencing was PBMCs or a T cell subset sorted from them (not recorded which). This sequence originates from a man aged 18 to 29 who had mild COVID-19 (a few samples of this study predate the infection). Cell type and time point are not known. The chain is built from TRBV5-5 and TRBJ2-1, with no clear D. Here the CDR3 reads CASSLDGLRKFF. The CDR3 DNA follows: TGTGCCAGCAGCCTTGACGGGCTTCGTAAGTTCTTC.